The source of this T cell receptor (beta chain) is a study of human T cells and chemical hapten exposure. In the study overall: 2% DPC was applied to 2 cm by 2 cm of upper inner arm skin for sensitization. Per-sample TCR yields varied mainly from small pooled library volume differences.

Whole-study results and caveats: Positively correlated with patch test score were the counts of PT1 expanded TCRs.

Time point reported: pre-sensitization, week 0. Stated treatment: therapeutic diphenylcyclopropenone sensitization with weekly scalp DPC. Patients had alopecia, were aged 18 to 70, and were not pregnant. MiXCR, run by TCRdb on the RACE reads, gives a single entry per CDR3 protein. Of around 110,000 distinct CDR3 sequences in the sample, 9.5% to 15% were seen once. Note on this clonotype: Antigen: not known.

This receptor was identified in a woman between 45 and 60 years old with alopecia areata. Some clones in this sample may be carry-over from other donors' samples. The specimen was whole blood, collected in connection with sensitization to the hapten diphenylcyclopropenone (DPC).

The CDR3 here is CASSPLERGPSYEQYF. CDR3 nucleotides: TGTGCCAGCTCACCACTGGAGCGGGGGCCCTCCTACGAGCAGTACTTC. The V gene is TRBV18, the J gene TRBJ2-7; 8 bases line up with TRBD2. CDR1 is KGHSH and CDR2 is LQKENI in the germline V gene. Trimming took 1 base from V and 0 from J; bases not matched to a gene: 5. The CDR3 sequence is 16 residues long.